The T cell receptor beta chain described here comes from a study of shared clonotypes between healthy human individuals. Sequenced by immunoSEQ multiplex PCR; TCRdb stores in-frame clones only, minus some. In the table there are over a million clones, roughly 96% of which are singletons. The CDR3 length is 15 residues. Per the germline V gene, CDR1 is SNHLY and CDR2 is FYNNEI. V lost 8 bases to trimming and J lost 4 bases; unmatched junction nucleotides: 10. This chain joins TRBV2 and TRBJ2-1; 8 nucleotides line up with TRBD2. Material: naive CD4+ T cells sorted from blood. Regarding subset: CD45RA+ positively selected. This clonotype was obtained from a man between 25 and 39 years old in good health. CDR3 loop: CASDGGRRGYNEQFF. The CDR3 DNA sequence: TGTGCCAGCGATGGCGGGAGGAGGGGTTACAATGAGCAGTTCTTC.